The next 27 T cell receptor beta chains were all read from a single sample in a study of T-cell memory formation after mild COVID-19. TCRdb independently ran MiXCR on the 5' RACE reads; one entry per CDR3 protein. The sample contains fewer than 140,000 distinct CDR3 sequences, 15% to 20% of which appear only once. Sequenced material: PBMCs or a T cell subset sorted from them (not recorded which). The receptors originated from an adult woman who had mild COVID-19 (a few samples of this study predate the infection). Cell type and time point are not known.

The chain joins TRBV27 to TRBJ2-1; D unresolved. V was shortened by 3 bases and J by 5 bases, with 11 bases between the two germline ends. This CDR3 comprises 14 residues. Germline V lookup: CDR1 MNHEY, CDR2 SMNVEV (reference sequence). This chain's CDR3 is CASSFRTEHNEQFF. The DNA of the CDR3 is TGTGCCAGCAGTTTTCGGACCGAGCACAATGAGCAGTTCTTC.

The chain uses TRBV9 and TRBJ1-1, with a weak D call TRBD1 (5 bases). Germline lookup yields CDR1 SGDLS and CDR2 YYNGEE. V gave up 4 bases and J gave up 3 bases, with 19 bases separating them. There are 16 residues in the CDR3. The CDR3, as DNA: TGTGCCAGCAGCCCCCCGGATGGTGAGGGACACACTGAAGCTTTCTTT. Translated, it gives CASSPPDGEGHTEAFF.

This chain uses TRBV5-1 with TRBJ1-3; 7 bases map to TRBD1. CDR1 is SGHRS, CDR2 YFSETQ, per germline. V lost 3 bases to trimming and J lost 0 bases; unmatched junction nucleotides: 6. CDR3 length: 16 amino acids. The DNA of the CDR3 is TGCGCCAGCAGCTCCCACGACAGGGACTCTGGAAACACCATATATTTT. Its protein is CASSSHDRDSGNTIYF.

V gene TRBV7-2 combines with J gene TRBJ2-1; D is possibly TRBD2 (6 bases). The V end lost 0 bases, the J end lost 4 bases, and 10 bases lay between the germline ends. The CDR3 is 15 amino acids. CDR1 SGHTA and CDR2 FQGNSA come from the germline V gene. CDR3 protein: CASSLAVAGYNEQFF. In nucleotides, the CDR3 is TGTGCCAGCAGCTTAGCGGTCGCGGGGTACAATGAGCAGTTCTTC. The full variable domain, in which reference TRBV7-2 and TRBJ2-1 provide the parts outside the CDR3, is GAGVSQSPSNKVTEKGKDVELRCDPISGHTALYWYRQSLGQGLEFLIYFQGNSAPDKSGLPSDRFSAERTGGSVSTLTIQRTQQEDSAVYLCASSLAVAGYNEQFFGPGTRLTVL.

This clonotype was found a few times. The chain combines TRBV5-1 with TRBJ1-2, with 8 bases matching TRBD1. The ends lost 4 bases at V and 6 bases at J; junction bases unmatched: 14. Per the germline V gene, CDR1 is SGHRS and CDR2 is YFSETQ. The CDR3 runs to 16 residues. CDR3 region: CASSLQTGVFSDGYTF. The CDR3 nucleotides read TGCGCCAGCAGCCTTCAGACAGGGGTTTTTTCTGATGGCTACACCTTC. Drawing the rest from reference TRBV5-1 and TRBJ1-2, the complete variable domain is KAGVTQTPRYLIKTRGQQVTLSCSPISGHRSVSWYQQTPGQGLQFLFEYFSETQRNKGNFPGRFSGRQFSNSRSEMNVSTLELGDSALYLCASSLQTGVFSDGYTFGSGTRLTVV.

The V gene is TRBV12-3 or TRBV12-4, the J gene TRBJ2-1; tentative D call: TRBD2 (6 bases). There are 13 residues in the CDR3. Trimming took off 6 bases at V and 7 bases at J, with 13 bases between the two ends. CDR3 coding DNA: TGTGCCAGCAGCGGGACTCCAATTAATGAGCAGTTCTTC. Protein product: CASSGTPINEQFF.

The table lists this clonotype with many counts. The chain employs TRBV4-1 and TRBJ2-1, with a possible D match to TRBD2 (5 bases). The CDR3 contains 12 residues. Deletions cut 1 base from V and 9 bases from J, with 7 bases between. The germline V gene has CDR1 MGHRA and CDR2 YSYEKL. CDR3 loop: CASSQVGGEQFF. CDR3 bases: TGCGCCAGCAGCCAAGTTGGAGGTGAGCAGTTCTTC.

The rearrangement uses TRBV7-9 and TRBJ1-1, with D tentatively TRBD1 (5 bases). CDR1 and CDR2 (germline): SEHNR, FQNEAQ (reference sequence). The V gene lost 1 base and the J gene lost 6 bases, with 9 bases spanning the gap. The CDR3 is 13 amino acids. The CDR3 DNA reads as TGTGCCAGCAGCTTAGTACAGGACCCTGAAGCTTTCTTT. Translation gives CASSLVQDPEAFF. Full variable domain (rest looked up from reference TRBV7-9 and TRBJ1-1): DTGVSQNPRHKITKRGQNVTFRCDPISEHNRLYWYRQTLGQGPEFLTYFQNEAQLEKSRLLSDRFSAERPKGSFSTLEIQRTEQGDSAMYLCASSLVQDPEAFFGQGTRLTVV.

The V and J genes are TRBV6-5 and TRBJ1-2, with D possibly being TRBD1 (5 bases). The germline V gene encodes CDR1 MNHEY and CDR2 SVGAGI. CDR3 length: 13 residues. V gave up 2 bases and J gave up 5 bases, with 9 bases separating them. The CDR3 region is CASSYTTEYGYTF. Written as DNA, the CDR3 is TGTGCCAGCAGTTACACGACAGAATATGGCTACACCTTC.

This clonotype showed up just a few times. CDR3 amino acids: CASTRADSIQETQYF. Written as DNA, the CDR3 is TGTGCCAGCACTCGAGCGGACTCGATACAAGAGACCCAGTACTTC. V is TRBV9 and J is TRBJ2-5; D might be TRBD2 (5 bases). With 6 bases removed from V and 2 bases from J, the gap between germline ends came to 17 bases. Germline CDR1 SGDLS, CDR2 YYNGEE. CDR3 size: 15 residues. Together with reference TRBV9 and TRBJ2-5, the CDR3 gives the full variable domain: DSGVTQTPKHLITATGQRVTLRCSPRSGDLSVYWYQQSLDQGLQFLIQYYNGEERAKGNILERFSAQQFPDLHSELNLSSLELGDSALYFCASTRADSIQETQYFGPGTRLLVL.

This sequence joins TRBV29-1 and TRBJ2-7; possibly TRBD1 for D (6 bases). Deletions cut 6 bases from V and 4 bases from J, with 13 bases between. The CDR3 is 12 amino acids. Germline V gives CDR1 SQVTM, CDR2 ANQGSEA. The DNA for the CDR3 is TGCAGCGTCGAGACAGGACCGTACGAGCAGTACTTC. Translation: CSVETGPYEQYF.

This clonotype came up a few times. This rearrangement joins TRBV29-1 to TRBJ2-1; 9 positions match TRBD2. The CDR3 is 14 amino acids. Germline V gene sequence: CDR1 SQVTM, CDR2 ANQGSEA. With V trimmed by 2 bases and J by 9 bases, 8 bases remained unmatched. As DNA, the CDR3 is TGCAGCGTTGAAATAGGGTCAGCGGGAGGTGAGCAGTTCTTC. This sequence encodes CSVEIGSAGGEQFF.

This clonotype was found a few times. V is TRBV6-5 and J is TRBJ2-1; maybe TRBD1 (5 bases). The V end was cut by 0 bases, the J end by 8 bases, with 11 bases between. This CDR3 spans 14 amino acids. Germline V gene lookup returns CDR1 MNHEY and CDR2 SVGAGI. The CDR3 reads CASSYSTVADEQFF. Written as DNA, the CDR3 is TGTGCCAGCAGTTACTCGACAGTTGCGGATGAGCAGTTCTTC.

The rearrangement links TRBV12-3 or TRBV12-4 to TRBJ2-7; 10 bases fit TRBD2. The CDR3 extends over 15 amino acids. The V and J ends lost 6 bases and 3 bases, in that order; junction bases with no gene match: 8. CDR3 sequence (DNA): TGTGCCAGCAGGGTTAGCGGGAGGCAAAACTACGAGCAGTACTTC. Translated, it gives CASRVSGRQNYEQYF.

This clonotype was picked up many times. The J gene is TRBJ2-6, the V gene TRBV7-9; tentative D call: TRBD2 (6 bases). Between the trimmed V and J ends, which lost 8 bases and 2 bases, there was a span of 13 bases. The CDR3 has 15 amino acids. The germline V gene has CDR1 SEHNR and CDR2 FQNEAQ (reference sequence). The CDR3 coding sequence is TGTGCCAGCGAGGCAGGGAGGACTGGGGCCAACGTCCTGACTTTC. This gives the protein CASEAGRTGANVLTF.

The CDR3 DNA reads as TGTGCCAGCAGCTTAGATGCCCTTAGCGGGGCCTCCTACGAGCAGTACTTC. Protein sequence: CASSLDALSGASYEQYF. The chain has TRBV11-2 and TRBJ2-7; 8 positions match TRBD2. The CDR3 extends over 17 amino acids. Germline V CDR1 and CDR2: SGHAT, FQNNGV. Trimming took 0 bases from V and 0 from J; bases not matched to a gene: 7.

The sample holds many counts of this clonotype. V gene TRBV12-3 or TRBV12-4 combines with J gene TRBJ1-1; D is uncertain. V was pared by 1 base and J by 5 bases, with 5 bases between. The CDR3 runs to 12 residues. CDR3: CASSLGATEAFF. CDR3 coding DNA: TGTGCCAGCAGTTTAGGAGCAACTGAAGCTTTCTTT.

This clonotype was counted only a few times. The rearrangement joins TRBV12-3 or TRBV12-4 to TRBJ2-3, with unresolved D. CDR3 length equals 12 residues. The ends were cut back, 5 bases at V and 5 bases at J, with 8 bases in the middle. The CDR3 loop is CASSRTIDTQYF. In DNA, the CDR3 is TGTGCCAGCAGTAGAACAATAGATACGCAGTATTTT.

CDR3 DNA sequence: TGCGCCAGCAGCCTCCCGGAGACCGGGGAGCTGTTTTTT. Translating gives CASSLPETGELFF. The chain recombines TRBV5-1 with TRBJ2-2; the D is unclear. Trimming took off 4 bases at V and 5 bases at J, with 9 bases between the two ends. CDR3 length: 13 amino acids. CDR1 is SGHRS and CDR2 is YFSETQ in the germline V gene.

This clonotype was counted between two and nine times. The chain couples TRBV7-9 to TRBJ1-1; D not resolved. This CDR3 is 12 amino acids long. Germline CDR1 is SEHNR and CDR2 is FQNEAQ (reference sequence). Trimming removed 5 bases from V and 8 bases from J, with 12 bases in between. CDR3 residues: CASSPLLPEAFF. The CDR3 bases are TGTGCCAGCAGCCCTTTACTTCCCGAAGCTTTCTTT.

This clonotype has a handful of counts. The chain links TRBV11-2 to TRBJ1-1; the D is unclear. The CDR3 has 15 amino acids. Trimming shortened V by 5 bases and J by 1 base, and 14 bases separated the two germline ends. The germline V gene encodes CDR1 SGHAT and CDR2 FQNNGV. Here the CDR3 DNA reads TGTGCCAGCAGCCTACGCGGTTTCCAGAACACTGAAGCTTTCTTT. It yields the protein CASSLRGFQNTEAFF.

The chain joins TRBV2 to TRBJ2-1, with D possibly being TRBD2 (6 bases). CDR3 size: 15 residues. Germline V gene sequence: CDR1 SNHLY, CDR2 FYNNEI. The V and J ends lost 1 base and 8 bases respectively, with 15 bases between them. The CDR3 nucleotides are TGTGCCAGCAGTGAAGGCCTAGCGCCGGGTCATGAGCAGTTCTTC. Its translation is CASSEGLAPGHEQFF.

The CDR3 coding sequence is TGCAGTGTACGGACTAGCGGGAGTCCCCCCTACAATGAGCAGTTCTTC. It yields the protein CSVRTSGSPPYNEQFF. The chain has TRBV20-1 and TRBJ2-1, with 13 bases matching TRBD2. This CDR3 has 16 amino acids. Losses at the gene ends were 7 bases for V and 2 bases for J; bases not matched to a gene: 8. Per germline, CDR1 DFQATT and CDR2 SNEGSKA (reference sequence).

This clonotype was seen at least ten times. The CDR3 nucleotides are TGTGCCAGCAGTTACTCCGTGGGAGCCGGCTACGAGCAGTACTTC. Amino acid sequence: CASSYSVGAGYEQYF. This chain joins TRBV6-6 and TRBJ2-7, with D possibly TRBD2 on 5 matching bases. Germline-derived CDR1 and CDR2 are MNHNY and SVGAGI (reference sequence). The V end was cut by 0 bases, the J end by 3 bases, with 12 bases between. The CDR3 runs 15 residues.

The J gene is TRBJ2-7, the V gene TRBV6-6, with no clear D. In germline, CDR1 is MNHNY, CDR2 SVGAGI (reference sequence). The CDR3 spans 12 residues. V lost 5 bases and J 3 bases, leaving 8 bases between the germline ends. Written as DNA, the CDR3 is TGTGCCAGCAGTCAGCGACTCTACGAGCAGTACTTC. It specifies CASSQRLYEQYF.

This clonotype was counted between two and nine times. The rearrangement links TRBV6-5 to TRBJ1-2; 12 bases match TRBD1. The CDR3 has 15 amino acids. J gave up 6 bases and V 4 bases, and 6 bases lay outside the gene matches. Germline V lookup: CDR1 MNHEY, CDR2 SVGAGI. This CDR3 reads CASSSGQGAWNGYTF. CDR3 in DNA: TGTGCCAGCAGTTCGGGACAGGGGGCGTGGAATGGCTACACCTTC.

This clonotype was seen a handful of times. The V call is TRBV6-2 or TRBV6-3, the J call TRBJ1-1; D is possibly TRBD1 (5 bases). The CDR3 extends over 15 amino acids. In germline, CDR1 is MNHEY, CDR2 SVGEGT. Trimming pared 2 bases from V and 0 bases from J, leaving 10 bases between. Written as DNA, the CDR3 is TGTGCCAGCAGTTACGGAGACAGTATGAACACTGAAGCTTTCTTT. Amino acids: CASSYGDSMNTEAFF.